This record covers a single TCR beta chain. The target of this receptor is not known. Within one base of it there is no much larger clone, and no base qualities were kept. This sample includes further DNA sequences coding for the same CDR3. This sample stems from a study of neoadjuvant anti-PD-1 for oral cavity cancer (dated by TCRdb to about 2021). About the full investigation: Before undergoing curative-intent surgical resection, most patients got three to four biweekly nivolumab doses at 3 mg/kg. A fourth nivolumab dose was given around day 43 to patients without progression, and definitive surgical resection was performed in those patients on days 50-56. Responders were defined as patients with complete response, partial response or stable disease by RECIST 1.1; non-responders were defined as patients with progression. A roughly 34% response rate was observed in the parent correlative cohort, in which around 13 patients were included. Study-wide conclusions, independent of this receptor: After neoadjuvant nivolumab, significantly higher T cell clonality (Gini index) was found within PBMCs in non-responders than in responders. Higher pretreatment blood Treg/Th17 ratios correlated with higher pretreatment blood TCRbeta clonality and lower post-treatment tumor TCRbeta clonality. The TCR analyses had only a few patients in each response group, and the authors called for validation in larger cohorts.

In the germline V gene (reference sequence), CDR1 corresponds to GTSNPN and CDR2 to SVGIG. The CDR3 contains 13 residues, cysteine and phenylalanine counted. The sequence is cut down to CDR3 DNA, 39 bases in frame from base 1. Trimming takes 0 bases from V and 2 bases from J, and the germline ends sit 7 bases apart. For deep sequencing of PBMC libraries, mostly about 450 ng of input genomic DNA was used, and six replicates were run per sample. The immunoSEQ hsTCRbeta kit was used to prepare TCRbeta libraries according to the manufacturer's instructions. Sequencing of the completed libraries took place using an Illumina NovaSeq 6000 S4 flow cell after they had been pooled to about 3.2 nM. The study's processing was this. Raw data preprocessing and quality control were performed with the immunoSEQ Analyzer. The analysis was restricted to productive rearrangements, with each unique CDR3 amino acid sequence defining a clonotype. Repertoire clonality was estimated as the Gini-Simpson index, computed with the R package tcR. Student's t test was used to compare Gini indices, while Pearson correlation assessed associations with tumor size change. What TCRdb holds here is the immuneACCESS table cut down to in-frame rearrangements. Part of the clones is not present; checked against another copy, under half of the missing clones reflect an unresolved V gene, and the others are unexplained. The V and J calls and clone size are taken from that table; D and trimming were inferred from the DNA. For this sample there are about 72,000 clones; 80% to 90% appear just once. The ten largest make up around 3.7% of the sample.

The time point label of this sample denotes: before neoadjuvant nivolumab. Patients had been newly diagnosed with stage II-IVA oral cavity squamous cell carcinoma, and no prior systemic or radiation treatment had been given to the patients. Everyone in the cohort had locally advanced, HPV-negative oral cavity squamous cell carcinoma. Peripheral blood mononuclear cells were analyzed directly, without maintenance or expansion in culture. Samples came from a longitudinal correlative study of a single-arm phase II trial of neoadjuvant nivolumab in oral cavity squamous cell carcinoma. Subject-matched pre- and post-treatment PBMCs and tumors from three responders and three non-responders were subjected to genomic DNA-based TCRbeta sequencing. Peripheral blood mononuclear cells were drawn once before nivolumab treatment and a second time after treatment, when surgery took place. Genomic DNA was isolated from PBMCs using the Maxwell RSC DNA from Cells kit.

The material sequenced was PBMCs, taken before nivolumab (anti-PD-1) treatment. The TCR comes from a person between 40 and 85 years old with oral cavity squamous cell carcinoma. Recombination linked TRBV30 to TRBJ1-2; the best D guess is TRBD1, with 5 bases matching. The DNA sequence is given as TGTGCCTGGAGTGTGAGGACAAACTATGGCTACACCTTC. It translates as CAWSVRTNYGYTF.